The clone carrying this T cell receptor (beta chain) appeared many times. CDR1 is SGHRS and CDR2 is YFSETQ in the germline V gene. V lost 4 bases and J 4 bases, leaving 8 bases between the germline ends. This CDR3 comprises 12 residues. These data originate in a study of T cells in Graves' hyperthyroidism and ophthalmopathy. Recently diagnosed hyperthyroidism of less than 2 months' duration affected patients aged 18 to 65. Diagnoses used clinical symptoms, serum thyroxine and TRAb, thyroid ultrasound and orbital computed tomography. PBMCs were obtained from 9.5 to 10 ml fresh peripheral blood. RNA transcripts yielded amplified TCR beta CDR3 regions. First-round RT-PCR with HTBI primers amplified the TCR CDR3 region. TCRdb reprocessed the multiplex PCR reads with MiXCR, giving one entry per CDR3 protein. The table lists hundreds of thousands of distinct CDR3 sequences, 38% of them singletons.

This rearrangement joins TRBV5-1 to TRBJ1-1; D remains unclear. The clonotype comes from a young man with Graves' hyperthyroidism. Material: blood. CDR3: CASSHETTEAFF. CDR3 coding DNA: TGCGCCAGCAGCCACGAGACCACTGAAGCTTTCTTT.